This T cell receptor beta chain derives from a study of cytomegalovirus exposure and HLA in healthy donors. Repertoires were generated with immunoSEQ multiplex PCR, while TCRdb's copy carries only in-frame clones and drops some. Seen here are roughly 200,000 clones, 81% observed once, and the top ten hold over 0.95%. Donors came from a validation cohort of over 100 subjects, distinct from the first 666-subject cohort. The V segment lost 3 bases and the J segment 2 bases; nucleotides outside the gene matches: 8. This CDR3 contains 18 residues. Germline CDR1 SGDLS, CDR2 YYNGEE. This rearrangement joins TRBV9 to TRBJ2-3, with 14 bases that match TRBD2. The TCR comes from a woman under 40 in good health and CMV-seronegative. Input material: PBMCs. The CDR3 sequence: CASSGITGLAGDTDTQYF. The DNA of the CDR3 is TGTGCCAGCAGCGGCATAACGGGACTAGCGGGGGACACAGATACGCAGTATTTT.